This T cell receptor (beta chain) was sequenced in a study of cytomegalovirus exposure and HLA in healthy donors. About the study: Among around 180 million T cells, an earlier analysis found 90 million to 130 million unique TCR beta sequences. Findings and limits, study-wide: Among the most significant clusters, several appeared linked to common viral pathogens in a later analysis. A list of approximately 160 TCR beta chains associated with cytomegalovirus was given. Further analysis, carried out later, found HLA-associated TCR beta chains more clonally expanded than equally common other chains.

Vbeta (60) and Jbeta (13) primers were used in the PCR. Assay: immunoSEQ multiplex PCR; the TCRdb copy retains only in-frame clones and omits some. This table lists some 75,000 clones. As regards this clone: Its matching antigen is unknown.

Germline V gives CDR1 SEHNR, CDR2 FQNEAQ (reference sequence). V shed 7 bases and J 3 bases; nucleotides not matched to a gene: 2. The CDR3 length is 13 residues. The rearrangement uses TRBV7-9 and TRBJ1-5; 8 bases line up with TRBD1. The material sequenced was PBMCs. The sequence was collected from a boy aged 5-17 years in good health and CMV-seronegative. For the CDR3, the DNA is TGTGCCAGCACACAGGGGGACAATCAGCCCCAGCATTTT. The encoded protein is CASTQGDNQPQHF.